The text below deals with one T cell receptor beta chain. This sample was taken from a study of cytomegalovirus exposure and HLA in healthy donors. The CDR3 consists of 13 residues. The ends were cut back, 5 bases at V and 6 bases at J, with 14 bases in the middle. Looked up from germline, CDR1 is MRHNA and CDR2 is SNTAGT. The PCR was carried out with 60 Vbeta primers and 13 Jbeta primers. Only in-frame clones appear in the TCRdb table, and some are missing; sequencing was by immunoSEQ multiplex PCR. The profile shows about 160,000 clones, approximately 70% of them singletons. Sequencing input: PBMCs. The chain has TRBV6-4 and TRBJ2-7; D might be TRBD2 (6 bases). The source of this sequence is a man aged 40-50 years in good health and CMV-seropositive. The CDR3 nucleotides are TGTGCCAGCAGTCGTGAAAGCGGGCGCGAGCAGTACTTC. This codes for CASSRESGREQYF.